This T cell receptor beta chain was captured by sequencing in a study of T cell responses to AZD1222 COVID-19 vaccine. The protocol was immunoSEQ multiplex PCR, while the TCRdb copy is restricted to in-frame clones and leaves out a portion. The table has about 110,000 clones, 88% seen once. The sequence derives from an adult in good health. Here the sequenced sample was peripheral blood, taken on day 0 of AZD1222 vaccination.

The CDR3 is CASSPGPLPAEAFF. CDR3 bases: TGCGCCAGCAGCCCGGGACCTTTACCGGCGGAAGCTTTCTTT. The J gene is TRBJ1-1, the V gene TRBV4-1, with D possibly matching TRBD1 (5 bases). CDR1 is MGHRA, CDR2 YSYEKL, per germline. Trimming stripped 4 bases from V and 8 bases from J, with 17 bases between. The CDR3 extends over 14 amino acids.